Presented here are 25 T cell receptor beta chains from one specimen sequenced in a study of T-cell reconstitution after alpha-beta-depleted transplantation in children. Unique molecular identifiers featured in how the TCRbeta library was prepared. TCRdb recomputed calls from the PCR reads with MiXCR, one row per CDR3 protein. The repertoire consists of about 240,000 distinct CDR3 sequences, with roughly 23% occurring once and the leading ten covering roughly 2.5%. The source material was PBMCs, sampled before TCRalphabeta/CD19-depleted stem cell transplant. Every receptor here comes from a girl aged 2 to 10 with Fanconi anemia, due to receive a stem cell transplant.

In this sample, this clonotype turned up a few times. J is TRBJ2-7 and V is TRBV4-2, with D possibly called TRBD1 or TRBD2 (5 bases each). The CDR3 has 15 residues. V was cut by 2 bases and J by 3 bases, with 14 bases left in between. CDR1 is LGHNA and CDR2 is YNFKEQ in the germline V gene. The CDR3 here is CASSQRSGTHYEQYF. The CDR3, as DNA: TGTGCCAGCAGCCAACGATCCGGGACCCACTACGAGCAGTACTTC.

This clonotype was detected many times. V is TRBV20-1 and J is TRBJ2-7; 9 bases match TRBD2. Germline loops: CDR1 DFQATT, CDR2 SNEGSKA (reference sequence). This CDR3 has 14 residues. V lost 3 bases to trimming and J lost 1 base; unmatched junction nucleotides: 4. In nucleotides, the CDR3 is TGCAGTGCTAGTCCGGGACTAGCTTCCTACGAGCAGTACTTC. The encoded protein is CSASPGLASYEQYF.

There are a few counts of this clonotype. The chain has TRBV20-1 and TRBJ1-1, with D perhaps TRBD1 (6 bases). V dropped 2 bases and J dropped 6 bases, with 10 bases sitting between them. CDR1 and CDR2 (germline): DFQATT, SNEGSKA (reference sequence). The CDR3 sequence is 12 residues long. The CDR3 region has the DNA TGCAGTGCTAGAAGGGGGGGTTCTGAAGCTTTCTTT. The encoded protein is CSARRGGSEAFF.

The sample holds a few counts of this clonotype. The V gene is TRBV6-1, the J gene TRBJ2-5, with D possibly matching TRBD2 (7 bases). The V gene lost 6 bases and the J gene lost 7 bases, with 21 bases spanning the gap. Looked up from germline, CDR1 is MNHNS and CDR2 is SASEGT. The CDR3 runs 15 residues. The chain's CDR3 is CASSFRGGEGGTQYF. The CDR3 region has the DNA TGTGCCAGCAGCTTCAGGGGAGGGGAGGGAGGGACCCAGTACTTC.

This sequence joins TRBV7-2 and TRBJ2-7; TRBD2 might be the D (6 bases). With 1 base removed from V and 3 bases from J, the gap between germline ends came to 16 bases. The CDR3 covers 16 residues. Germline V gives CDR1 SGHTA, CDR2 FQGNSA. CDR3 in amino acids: CASSLESGVAYYEQYF. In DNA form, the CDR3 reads TGTGCCAGCAGCTTAGAGTCGGGAGTAGCATACTACGAGCAGTACTTC.

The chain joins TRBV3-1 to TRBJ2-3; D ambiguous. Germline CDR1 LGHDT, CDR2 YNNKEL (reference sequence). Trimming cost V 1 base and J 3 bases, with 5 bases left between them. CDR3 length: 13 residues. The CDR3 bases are TGTGCCAGCAGCCAAGTCAGGACAGATACGCAGTATTTT. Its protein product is CASSQVRTDTQYF.

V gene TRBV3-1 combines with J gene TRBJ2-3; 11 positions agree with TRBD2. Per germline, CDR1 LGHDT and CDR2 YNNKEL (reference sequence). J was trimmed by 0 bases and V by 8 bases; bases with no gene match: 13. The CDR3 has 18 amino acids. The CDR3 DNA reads TGTGCCAGCTGCAGGGGGCTGACTAGCGGGGCGAGCACAGATACGCAGTATTTT. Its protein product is CASCRGLTSGASTDTQYF.

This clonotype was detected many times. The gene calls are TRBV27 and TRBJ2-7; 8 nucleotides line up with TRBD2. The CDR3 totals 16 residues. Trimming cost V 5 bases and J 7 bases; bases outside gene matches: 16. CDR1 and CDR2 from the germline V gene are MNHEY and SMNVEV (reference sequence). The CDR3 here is CASSPAPHLAGWEQYF. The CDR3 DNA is TGTGCCAGCAGTCCCGCTCCCCACTTAGCGGGGTGGGAGCAGTACTTC.

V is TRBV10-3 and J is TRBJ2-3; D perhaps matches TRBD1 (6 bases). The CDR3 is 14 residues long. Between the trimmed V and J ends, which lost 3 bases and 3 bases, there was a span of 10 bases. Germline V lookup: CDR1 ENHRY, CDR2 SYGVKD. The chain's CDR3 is CAISDNRETDTQYF. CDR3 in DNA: TGTGCCATCAGTGATAACAGGGAGACAGATACGCAGTATTTT.

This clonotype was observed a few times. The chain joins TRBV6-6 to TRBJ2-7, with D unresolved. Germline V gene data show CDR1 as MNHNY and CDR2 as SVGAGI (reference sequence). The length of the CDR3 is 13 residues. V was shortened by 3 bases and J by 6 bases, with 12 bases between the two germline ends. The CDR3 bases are TGTGCCAGCAGTTATCTCATAGCTCTCGAGCAGTACTTC. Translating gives CASSYLIALEQYF.

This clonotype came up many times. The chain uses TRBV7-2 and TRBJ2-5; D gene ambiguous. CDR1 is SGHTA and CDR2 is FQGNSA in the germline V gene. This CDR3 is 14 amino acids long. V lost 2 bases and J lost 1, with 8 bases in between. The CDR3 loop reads CASSLLGGQETQYF. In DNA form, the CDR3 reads TGTGCCAGCAGCTTATTGGGCGGCCAAGAGACCCAGTACTTC.

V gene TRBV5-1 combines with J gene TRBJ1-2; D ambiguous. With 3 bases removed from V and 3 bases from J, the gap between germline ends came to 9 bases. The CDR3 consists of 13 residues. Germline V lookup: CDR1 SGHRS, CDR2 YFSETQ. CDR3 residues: CASSWRRDYGYTF. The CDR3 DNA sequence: TGCGCCAGCAGCTGGCGGAGGGACTATGGCTACACCTTC.

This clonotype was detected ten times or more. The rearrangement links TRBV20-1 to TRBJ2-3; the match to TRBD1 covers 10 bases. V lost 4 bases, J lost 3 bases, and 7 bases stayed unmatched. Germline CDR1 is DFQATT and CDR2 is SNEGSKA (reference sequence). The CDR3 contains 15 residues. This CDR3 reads CSAIIPGQGTDTQYF. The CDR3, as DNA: TGCAGTGCTATCATACCGGGACAGGGGACAGATACGCAGTATTTT.

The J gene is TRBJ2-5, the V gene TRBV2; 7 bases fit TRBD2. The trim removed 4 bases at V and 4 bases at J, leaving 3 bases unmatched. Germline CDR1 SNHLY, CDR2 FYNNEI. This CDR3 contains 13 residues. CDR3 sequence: CASSGGGRETQYF. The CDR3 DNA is TGTGCCAGCAGTGGGGGGGGGAGAGAGACCCAGTACTTC.

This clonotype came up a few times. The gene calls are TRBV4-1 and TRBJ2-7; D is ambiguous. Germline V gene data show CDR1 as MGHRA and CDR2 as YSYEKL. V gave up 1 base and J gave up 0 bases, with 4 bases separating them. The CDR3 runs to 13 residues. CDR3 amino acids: CASSQGLSYEQYF. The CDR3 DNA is TGCGCCAGCAGCCAAGGCCTCTCCTACGAGCAGTACTTC.

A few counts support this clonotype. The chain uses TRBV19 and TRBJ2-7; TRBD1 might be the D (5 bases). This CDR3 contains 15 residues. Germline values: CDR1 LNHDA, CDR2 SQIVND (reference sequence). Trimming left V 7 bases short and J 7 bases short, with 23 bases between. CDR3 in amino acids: CASKVTYRFVGEQYF. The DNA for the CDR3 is TGTGCCAGTAAGGTTACTTACAGGTTCGTGGGGGAGCAGTACTTC.

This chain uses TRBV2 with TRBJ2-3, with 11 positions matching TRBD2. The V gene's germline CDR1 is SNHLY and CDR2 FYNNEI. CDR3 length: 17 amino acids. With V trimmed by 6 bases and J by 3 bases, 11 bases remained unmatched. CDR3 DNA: TGTGCCAGCAGCGGCCTAGCGGGGGGCGGATTTACAGATACGCAGTATTTT. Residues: CASSGLAGGGFTDTQYF. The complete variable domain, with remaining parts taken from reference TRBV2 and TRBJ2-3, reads EPEVTQTPSHQVTQMGQEVILRCVPISNHLYFYWYRQILGQKVEFLVSFYNNEISEKSEIFDDQFSVERPDGSNFTLKIRSTKLEDSAMYFCASSGLAGGGFTDTQYFGPGTRLTVL.

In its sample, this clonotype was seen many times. The DNA for the CDR3 is TGTGCCAGCAGCTTAGCCCCCCGCTACGAGCAGTACTTC. Translation gives CASSLAPRYEQYF. The chain is built from TRBV11-2 and TRBJ2-7; D unresolved. The CDR3 consists of 13 residues. Trimming took 1 base from V and 3 from J, leaving 7 bases between them. Germline V gene sequence: CDR1 SGHAT, CDR2 FQNNGV.

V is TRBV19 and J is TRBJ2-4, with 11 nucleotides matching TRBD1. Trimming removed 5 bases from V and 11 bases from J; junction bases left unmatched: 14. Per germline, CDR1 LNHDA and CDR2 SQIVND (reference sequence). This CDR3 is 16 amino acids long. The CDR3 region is CASSARDRGLAFLQYF. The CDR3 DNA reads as TGTGCCAGTAGTGCACGGGACAGGGGGTTGGCGTTCCTTCAGTACTTC. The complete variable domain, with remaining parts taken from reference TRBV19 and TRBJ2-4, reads DGGITQSPKYLFRKEGQNVTLSCEQNLNHDAMYWYRQDPGQGLRLIYYSQIVNDFQKGDIAEGYSVSREKKESFPLTVTSAQKNPTAFYLCASSARDRGLAFLQYFGAGTRLSVL.

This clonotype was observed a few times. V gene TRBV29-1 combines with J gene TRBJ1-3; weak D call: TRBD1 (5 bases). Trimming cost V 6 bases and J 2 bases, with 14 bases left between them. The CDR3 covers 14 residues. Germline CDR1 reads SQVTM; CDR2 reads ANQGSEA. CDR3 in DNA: TGCAGCGTCCGCTCCAGGGTCACTGGAAACACCATATATTTT. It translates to CSVRSRVTGNTIYF.

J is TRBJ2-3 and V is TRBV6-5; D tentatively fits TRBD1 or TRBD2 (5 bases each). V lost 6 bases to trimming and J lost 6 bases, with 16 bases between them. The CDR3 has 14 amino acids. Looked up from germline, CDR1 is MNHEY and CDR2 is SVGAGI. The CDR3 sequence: CASRGRGVADTQYF. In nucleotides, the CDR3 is TGTGCCAGCAGAGGAAGGGGAGTCGCGGATACGCAGTATTTT.

DNA for the CDR3: TGTGCCAGCAGCGTAAGCGGGAACTCCTACGAGCAGTACTTC. Encoded protein: CASSVSGNSYEQYF. V usage is TRBV9 and J usage is TRBJ2-7, with 7 bases that match TRBD2. The germline gives CDR1 SGDLS, CDR2 YYNGEE. The CDR3 has 14 residues. V lost 1 base, J lost 0 bases, and 1 base stayed unmatched. The full variable domain, rest sourced from reference TRBV9 and TRBJ2-7, is DSGVTQTPKHLITATGQRVTLRCSPRSGDLSVYWYQQSLDQGLQFLIQYYNGEERAKGNILERFSAQQFPDLHSELNLSSLELGDSALYFCASSVSGNSYEQYFGPGTRLTVT.

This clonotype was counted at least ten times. The CDR3 is CASSLTGGQETQYF. Here the CDR3 DNA reads TGTGCCAGCAGCTTAACAGGAGGGCAAGAGACCCAGTACTTC. The chain has TRBV7-2 and TRBJ2-5, with D perhaps matching TRBD2 (6 bases). There are 14 residues in the CDR3. Germline V gene data show CDR1 as SGHTA and CDR2 as FQGNSA. V was cut by 2 bases and J by 2 bases, with 9 bases left in between.

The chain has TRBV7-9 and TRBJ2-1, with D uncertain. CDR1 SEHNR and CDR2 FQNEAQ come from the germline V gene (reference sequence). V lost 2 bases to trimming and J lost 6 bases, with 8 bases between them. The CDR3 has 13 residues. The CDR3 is CASSLSRSNEQFF. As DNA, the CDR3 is TGTGCCAGCAGCTTAAGTCGGAGCAATGAGCAGTTCTTC.

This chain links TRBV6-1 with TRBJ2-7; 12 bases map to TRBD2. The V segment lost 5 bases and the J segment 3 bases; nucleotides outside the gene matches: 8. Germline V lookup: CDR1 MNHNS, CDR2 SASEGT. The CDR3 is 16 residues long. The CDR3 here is CASSKGLAGAGYEQYF. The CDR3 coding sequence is TGTGCCAGCAGTAAGGGACTAGCGGGTGCCGGCTACGAGCAGTACTTC.